A single sample is the source of the 20 T cell receptor beta chains below, sequenced in a study of shared clonotypes between healthy human individuals. Profiled with immunoSEQ multiplex PCR; TCRdb holds only in-frame clones, not every one. This sample has some 2.1 million clones, with roughly 95% found just once. The sequenced sample was naive CD4+ T cells sorted from blood. The subset here: CD45RA+ positively selected. These receptors were taken from a man aged 18-30 years in good health.

This clone was observed a single time. This chain connects TRBV4-3 to TRBJ1-5; D unresolved. V lost 1 base and J lost 9, with 16 bases in between. The CDR3 runs to 15 residues. Per germline, CDR1 LGHNA and CDR2 YSLEER. The CDR3, as DNA: TGCGCCAGCAGCCAAGCGGCCGGGTGGTCCGGGCCCCAGCATTTT. It translates to CASSQAAGWSGPQHF.

The J gene is TRBJ1-1, the V gene TRBV6-5, with 9 positions matching TRBD1. Germline V lookup: CDR1 MNHEY, CDR2 SVGAGI. This CDR3 is built from 16 residues. With V trimmed by 0 bases and J by 1 base, 3 bases remained unmatched. The CDR3 sequence is CASSYSRTGANTEAFF. The CDR3 DNA follows: TGTGCCAGCAGTTACTCGAGGACAGGGGCGAACACTGAAGCTTTCTTT.

This sequence joins TRBV5-1 and TRBJ1-5, with D possibly matching TRBD1 (5 bases). Trimming took off 4 bases at V and 4 bases at J, with 12 bases between the two ends. The CDR3 length is 14 residues. The V gene's germline CDR1 is SGHRS and CDR2 YFSETQ. CDR3 in amino acids: CASSPGHINQPQHF. The CDR3 nucleotides are TGCGCCAGCAGCCCCGGACACATAAATCAGCCCCAGCATTTT.

This rearrangement joins TRBV19 to TRBJ2-7; D is perhaps TRBD1 or TRBD2 (5 bases each). The V and J ends lost 4 bases and 6 bases respectively, with 16 bases between them. Per the germline V gene, CDR1 is LNHDA and CDR2 is SQIVND (reference sequence). The CDR3 runs 14 residues. The CDR3 is CASSNAMQGREQYF. DNA for the CDR3: TGTGCCAGTAGTAATGCCATGCAGGGACGCGAGCAGTACTTC.

The chain has TRBV19 and TRBJ1-2, with D unclear. Trimming took off 0 bases at V and 1 base at J, with 12 bases between the two ends. Germline V gene data show CDR1 as LNHDA and CDR2 as SQIVND (reference sequence). The CDR3 has 16 amino acids. The CDR3 here is CASSIDLRPINYGYTF. CDR3 nucleotide sequence: TGTGCCAGTAGTATAGATCTACGCCCGATTAACTATGGCTACACCTTC.

The chain employs TRBV7-3 and TRBJ1-5; D remains ambiguous. CDR1 and CDR2 (germline): SGHTA, FQGTGA. Trimming removed 5 bases from V and 0 bases from J, with 23 bases in between. The length of the CDR3 is 19 residues. This chain's CDR3 is CASSQPPPREEVSNQPQHF. The CDR3, as DNA: TGTGCCAGCAGCCAACCCCCGCCAAGGGAGGAAGTTAGCAATCAGCCCCAGCATTTT.

Regarding this clone: Other DNA sequences from this sample encode an identical CDR3 as well. The chain uses TRBV15 and TRBJ2-5, with 8 bases identical to TRBD2. The CDR3 runs 16 residues. Germline assignment: CDR1 LNHNV and CDR2 YYDKDF (reference sequence). The V segment lost 1 base and the J segment 2 bases; nucleotides outside the gene matches: 6. CDR3: CATSRGSGSGQETQYF. In DNA form, the CDR3 reads TGTGCCACCAGCAGAGGAAGCGGGAGCGGACAAGAGACCCAGTACTTC. The full variable domain, with the rest looked up from reference TRBV15 and TRBJ2-5, is DAMVIQNPRYQVTQFGKPVTLSCSQTLNHNVMYWYQQKSSQAPKLLFHYYDKDFNNEADTPDNFQSRRPNTSFCFLDIRSPGLGDTAMYLCATSRGSGSGQETQYFGPGTRLLVL.

The rearrangement uses TRBV6-5 and TRBJ2-1; D is perhaps TRBD2 (5 bases). The CDR3 length is 14 residues. The germline V and J ends were trimmed by 5 bases and 6 bases, with 14 bases remaining between them. Germline V lookup: CDR1 MNHEY, CDR2 SVGAGI. The chain's CDR3 is CASSPLTTSNEQFF. CDR3 nucleotide sequence: TGTGCCAGCAGTCCACTGACTACTAGCAATGAGCAGTTCTTC.

This chain joins TRBV6-1 and TRBJ1-1, with D possibly matching TRBD1 (5 bases). Germline V gene data show CDR1 as MNHNS and CDR2 as SASEGT. V gave up 7 bases and J gave up 1 base, with 10 bases separating them. This CDR3 contains 13 residues. The CDR3 protein is CASIQGQNTEAFF. The CDR3 region has the DNA TGTGCCAGCATCCAAGGACAGAACACTGAAGCTTTCTTT.

The J gene is TRBJ1-4, the V gene TRBV7-9; no clear D gene. The V gene's germline CDR1 is SEHNR and CDR2 FQNEAQ (reference sequence). V lost 0 bases, J lost 0 bases, and 5 bases lay in between. The CDR3 is 15 amino acids. CDR3 sequence reads: CASSLAVATNEKLFF. DNA of the CDR3: TGTGCCAGCAGCTTAGCAGTCGCAACTAATGAAAAACTGTTTTTT. Together with reference TRBV7-9 and TRBJ1-4, the CDR3 gives the full variable domain: DTGVSQNPRHKITKRGQNVTFRCDPISEHNRLYWYRQTLGQGPEFLTYFQNEAQLEKSRLLSDRFSAERPKGSFSTLEIQRTEQGDSAMYLCASSLAVATNEKLFFGSGTQLSVL.

This sequence joins TRBV10-1 and TRBJ1-1, with D possibly matching TRBD1 (6 bases). The germline V and J ends were trimmed by 2 bases and 11 bases, with 15 bases remaining between them. The CDR3 is 13 amino acids. Per germline, CDR1 WNHNN and CDR2 SYGVQD (reference sequence). Here the CDR3 DNA reads TGCGCCAGCAGTGAGATCCCCACAGGGCACGCTTTCTTT. Protein sequence: CASSEIPTGHAFF.

This rearrangement joins TRBV5-1 to TRBJ2-2; TRBD1 is a possible D gene (6 bases). The germline V gene encodes CDR1 SGHRS and CDR2 YFSETQ. V was cut by 4 bases and J by 1 base, with 17 bases left in between. This CDR3 is 17 amino acids long. In nucleotides, the CDR3 is TGCGCCAGCAGCCACCTCAGCTGGGGACAGAACACCGGGGAGCTGTTTTTT. Protein: CASSHLSWGQNTGELFF. The full variable domain, rest sourced from reference TRBV5-1 and TRBJ2-2, is KAGVTQTPRYLIKTRGQQVTLSCSPISGHRSVSWYQQTPGQGLQFLFEYFSETQRNKGNFPGRFSGRQFSNSRSEMNVSTLELGDSALYLCASSHLSWGQNTGELFFGEGSRLTVL.

The chain recombines TRBV5-6 with TRBJ2-3; D gene uncertain. The CDR3 runs 14 residues. Between the trimmed V and J ends, which lost 1 base and 7 bases, there was a span of 13 bases. CDR1 is SGHDT and CDR2 is YYEEEE in the germline V gene. The CDR3 loop is CASSLWSVVNTQYF. The CDR3 coding sequence is TGTGCCAGCAGCTTGTGGTCAGTGGTGAATACGCAGTATTTT.

Of note for this clone: The sample contains more than one DNA sequence encoding this CDR3. This chain uses TRBV7-2 with TRBJ2-3; 10 nucleotides agree with TRBD2. The CDR3 contains 15 residues. With V trimmed by 2 bases and J by 4 bases, 3 bases remained unmatched. Germline V gene sequence: CDR1 SGHTA, CDR2 FQGNSA. DNA for the CDR3: TGTGCCAGCAGCTTATTAGCGGGAGGCCCAGATACGCAGTATTTT. Translation gives CASSLLAGGPDTQYF.

The V and J genes are TRBV30 and TRBJ2-2, with D unresolved. Trimming took 0 bases from V and 7 from J, leaving 6 bases between them. The CDR3 loop spans 12 amino acids. Germline V lookup: CDR1 GTSNPN, CDR2 SVGIG (reference sequence). The CDR3 DNA reads as TGTGCCTGGAGTGTGGGTGGCGGGGAGCTGTTTTTT. Encoded protein: CAWSVGGGELFF.

V is TRBV5-3 and J is TRBJ1-2, with TRBD1 matching 10 bases. TRBV5-3 is an ORF for which the function is uncertain. The CDR3 is made up of 17 amino acids. Trimming cost V 4 bases and J 2 bases; bases outside gene matches: 11. CDR3 bases: TGTGCCAGAAGCCCGAGCCGGGACAGGGGACGGAACTATGGCTACACCTTC. Its protein product is CARSPSRDRGRNYGYTF.

The V gene is TRBV27, the J gene TRBJ2-7, with TRBD1 as a possible D gene (6 bases). Trimming removed 6 bases at V and 0 bases at J, with 15 bases between. The CDR3 totals 15 residues. CDR1 and CDR2 (germline): MNHEY, SMNVEV (reference sequence). The CDR3 sequence is CASSPQGLISYEQYF. The CDR3 coding sequence is TGTGCCAGCAGCCCACAGGGCCTTATCTCCTACGAGCAGTACTTC.

The chain couples TRBV10-3 to TRBJ1-1, with D perhaps matching TRBD1 (5 bases). The CDR3 contains 14 residues. Germline CDR1 reads ENHRY; CDR2 reads SYGVKD. The ends were cut back, 6 bases at V and 1 base at J, with 12 bases in the middle. CDR3 sequence reads: CAISQQGQNTEAFF. As DNA, the CDR3 is TGTGCCATCAGCCAGCAAGGACAGAACACTGAAGCTTTCTTT.

The J gene is TRBJ1-2, the V gene TRBV15, with TRBD1 matching 8 bases. The junction had 4 bases not matched to a gene; V was cut back by 5 bases and J by 5 bases. Germline lookup yields CDR1 LNHNV and CDR2 YYDKDF (reference sequence). CDR3 length equals 13 residues. This chain's CDR3 is CATSPGTGYGYTF. CDR3 DNA sequence: TGTGCCACCAGCCCCGGGACAGGTTATGGCTACACCTTC.

The chain recombines TRBV6-1 with TRBJ2-7; D is uncertain. Between the trimmed V and J ends, which lost 0 bases and 0 bases, there was a span of 9 bases. Germline CDR1 is MNHNS and CDR2 is SASEGT. CDR3 size: 15 residues. This chain's CDR3 is CASSEAHASSYEQYF. DNA of the CDR3: TGTGCCAGCAGTGAAGCGCACGCGAGCTCCTACGAGCAGTACTTC.